The TCR beta chain under discussion was sequenced for a study of CD8 T cells in Susac syndrome. RNA was extracted with the RNeasy kit, and a quantity of roughly 0.45 to 1 ug was reverse transcribed using random hexamers. Using its own MiXCR run on the immunoSEQ multiplex PCR reads, TCRdb lists one record per CDR3 protein. The sample yields 140,000 or so distinct CDR3 sequences, approximately 93% seen once. The authors negatively isolated CD8+ and CD4+ T cells and FACS-enriched TEMRA cells. Sequencing was done on a sample of CD4+ T cells from PBMCs. This receptor was identified in a human donor in good health.

The CDR3 sequence is CSVVRGYTEAFF. The CDR3, as DNA: TGCAGCGTTGTCAGGGGGTACACTGAAGCTTTCTTT. The chain combines TRBV29-1 with TRBJ1-1; 7 positions match TRBD1. This CDR3 is 12 amino acids long. CDR1 and CDR2 (germline): SQVTM, ANQGSEA. Trimming took 4 bases from V and 3 from J; bases not matched to a gene: 2.